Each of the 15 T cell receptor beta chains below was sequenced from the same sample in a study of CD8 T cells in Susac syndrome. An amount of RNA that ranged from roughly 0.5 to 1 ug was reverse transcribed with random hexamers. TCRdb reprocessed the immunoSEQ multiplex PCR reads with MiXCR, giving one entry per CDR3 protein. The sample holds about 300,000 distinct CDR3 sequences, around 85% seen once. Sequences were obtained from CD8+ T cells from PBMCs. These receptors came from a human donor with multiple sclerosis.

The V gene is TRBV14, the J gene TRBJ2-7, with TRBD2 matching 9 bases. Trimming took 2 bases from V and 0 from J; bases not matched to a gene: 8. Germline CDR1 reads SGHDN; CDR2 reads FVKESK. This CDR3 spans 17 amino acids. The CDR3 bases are TGTGCCAGCAGCCAAAAACGGGGACTAGCTCCCTCCTACGAGCAGTACTTC. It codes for CASSQKRGLAPSYEQYF.

CDR3 sequence reads: CASSSRTSRNYEQYF. The CDR3 DNA is TGTGCCAGCAGCTCCAGGACTAGCCGGAATTACGAGCAGTACTTC. The V gene is TRBV7-8, the J gene TRBJ2-7, with 8 bases lining up with TRBD2. The trim removed 4 bases at V and 4 bases at J, leaving 9 bases unmatched. The CDR3 is made up of 15 amino acids. Germline V CDR1 and CDR2: SGHVS, FQNEAQ.

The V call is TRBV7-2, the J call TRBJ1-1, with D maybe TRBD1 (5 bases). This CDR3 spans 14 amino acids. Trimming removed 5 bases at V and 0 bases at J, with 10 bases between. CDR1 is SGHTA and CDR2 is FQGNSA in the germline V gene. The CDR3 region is CASSDQGMNTEAFF. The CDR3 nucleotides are TGTGCCAGCAGCGATCAGGGAATGAACACTGAAGCTTTCTTT.

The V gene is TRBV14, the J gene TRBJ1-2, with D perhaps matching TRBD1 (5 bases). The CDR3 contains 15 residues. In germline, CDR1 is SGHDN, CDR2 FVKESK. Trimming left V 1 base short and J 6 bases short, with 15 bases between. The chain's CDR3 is CASSQALGGVDGYTF. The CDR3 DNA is TGTGCCAGCAGCCAAGCCCTCGGGGGGGTCGATGGCTACACCTTC.

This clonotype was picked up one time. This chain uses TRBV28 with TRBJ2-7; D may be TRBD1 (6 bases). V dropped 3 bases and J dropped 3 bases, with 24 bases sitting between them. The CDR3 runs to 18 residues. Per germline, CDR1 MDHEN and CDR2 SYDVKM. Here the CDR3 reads CASSFPGLDSQSSYEQYF. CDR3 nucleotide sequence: TGTGCCAGCAGTTTCCCTGGTCTGGACAGCCAAAGTAGCTACGAGCAGTACTTC.

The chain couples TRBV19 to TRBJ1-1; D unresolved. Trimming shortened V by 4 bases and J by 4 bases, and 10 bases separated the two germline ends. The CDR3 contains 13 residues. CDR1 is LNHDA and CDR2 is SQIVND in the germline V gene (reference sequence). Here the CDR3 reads CASSTLDPTEAFF. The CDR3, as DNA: TGTGCCAGTAGTACATTGGACCCCACTGAAGCTTTCTTT.

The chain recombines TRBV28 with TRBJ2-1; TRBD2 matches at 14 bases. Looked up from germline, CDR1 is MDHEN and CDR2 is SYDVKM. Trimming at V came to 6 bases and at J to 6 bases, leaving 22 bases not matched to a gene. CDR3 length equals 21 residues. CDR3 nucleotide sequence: TGTGCCAGCAGCCCCTTGCGCAGGTCGAGATCGGGACTAGCGGGAGTCAATGAGCAGTTCTTC. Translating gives CASSPLRRSRSGLAGVNEQFF.

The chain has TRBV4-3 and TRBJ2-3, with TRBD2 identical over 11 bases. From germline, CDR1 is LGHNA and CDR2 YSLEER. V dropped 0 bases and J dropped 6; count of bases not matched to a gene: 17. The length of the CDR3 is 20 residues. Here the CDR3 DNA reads TGCGCCAGCAGCCAAGATTTCGCGGGACTAGCGGAGTTATGGGGGGATACGCAGTATTTT. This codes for CASSQDFAGLAELWGDTQYF.

The CDR3 here is CASSVQGSGNTIYF. CDR3 DNA: TGTGCCAGCAGTGTACAGGGCTCTGGAAACACCATATATTTT. The V and J genes are TRBV28 and TRBJ1-3; perhaps TRBD1 as D (6 bases). The CDR3 runs 14 residues. Trimming stripped 5 bases from V and 0 bases from J, with 8 bases between. The germline V gene has CDR1 MDHEN and CDR2 SYDVKM. The variable domain in full, completed from reference TRBV28 and TRBJ1-3, reads DVKVTQSSRYLVKRTGEKVFLECVQDMDHENMFWYRQDPGLGLRLIYFSYDVKMKEKGDIPEGYSVSREKKERFSLILESASTNQTSMYLCASSVQGSGNTIYFGEGSWLTVV.

CDR3 bases: TGTGCCAGCAGTTTGGGGACAGTTGGTGAGCAGTTCTTC. It translates to CASSLGTVGEQFF. The rearrangement links TRBV6-5 to TRBJ2-1, with 7 nucleotides matching TRBD1. CDR1 is MNHEY, CDR2 SVGAGI, per germline. After removal of 4 bases from V and 9 bases from J, the junction contained 6 bases not matched to a gene. The CDR3 has 13 residues.

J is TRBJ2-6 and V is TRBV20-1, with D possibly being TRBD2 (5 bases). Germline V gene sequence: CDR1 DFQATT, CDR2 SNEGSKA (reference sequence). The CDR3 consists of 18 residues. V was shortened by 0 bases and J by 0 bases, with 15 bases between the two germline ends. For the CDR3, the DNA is TGCAGTGCTAGAGATCTGATGGGAGTCGACTCTGGGGCCAACGTCCTGACTTTC. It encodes CSARDLMGVDSGANVLTF.

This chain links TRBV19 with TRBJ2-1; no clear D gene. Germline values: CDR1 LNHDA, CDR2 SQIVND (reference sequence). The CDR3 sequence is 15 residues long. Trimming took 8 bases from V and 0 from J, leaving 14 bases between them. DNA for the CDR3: TGTGCCAGTGCCAGCCTACTGAGCTCCTACAATGAGCAGTTCTTC. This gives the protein CASASLLSSYNEQFF.

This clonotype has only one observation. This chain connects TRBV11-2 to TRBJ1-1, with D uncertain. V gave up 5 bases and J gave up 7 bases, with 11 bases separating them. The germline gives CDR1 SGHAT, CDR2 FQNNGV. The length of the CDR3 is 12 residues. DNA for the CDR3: TGTGCCAGCAGCCTAACCCGGGTTGAAGCTTTCTTT. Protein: CASSLTRVEAFF.

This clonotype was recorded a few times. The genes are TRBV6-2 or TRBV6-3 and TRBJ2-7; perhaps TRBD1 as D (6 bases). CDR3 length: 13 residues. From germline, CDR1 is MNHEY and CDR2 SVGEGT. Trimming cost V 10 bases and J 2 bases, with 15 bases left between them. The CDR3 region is CATAATGPYEQYF. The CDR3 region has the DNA TGTGCCACGGCCGCGACAGGACCCTACGAGCAGTACTTC.

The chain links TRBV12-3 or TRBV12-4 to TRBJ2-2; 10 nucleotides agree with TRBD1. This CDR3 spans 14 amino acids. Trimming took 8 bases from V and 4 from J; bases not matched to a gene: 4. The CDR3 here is CASATGGGTGELFF. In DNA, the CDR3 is TGTGCCAGCGCGACAGGGGGCGGCACCGGGGAGCTGTTTTTT.